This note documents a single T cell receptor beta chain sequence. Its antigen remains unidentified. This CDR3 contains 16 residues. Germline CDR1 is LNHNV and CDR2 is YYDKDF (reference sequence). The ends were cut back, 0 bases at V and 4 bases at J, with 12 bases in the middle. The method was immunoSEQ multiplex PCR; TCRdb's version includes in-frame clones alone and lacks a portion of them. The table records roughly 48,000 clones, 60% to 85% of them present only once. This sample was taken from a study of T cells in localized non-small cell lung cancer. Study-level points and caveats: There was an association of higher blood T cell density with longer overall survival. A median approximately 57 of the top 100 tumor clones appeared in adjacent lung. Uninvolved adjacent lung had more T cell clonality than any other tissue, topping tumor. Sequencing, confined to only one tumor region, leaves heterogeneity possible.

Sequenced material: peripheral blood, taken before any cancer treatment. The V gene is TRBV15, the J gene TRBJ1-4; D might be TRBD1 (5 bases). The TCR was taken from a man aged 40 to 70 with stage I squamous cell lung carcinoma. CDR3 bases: TGTGCCACCAGCAGAGATCTAAGGGGAATTAATGAAAAACTGTTTTTT. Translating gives CATSRDLRGINEKLFF. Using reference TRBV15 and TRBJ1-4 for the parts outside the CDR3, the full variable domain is DAMVIQNPRYQVTQFGKPVTLSCSQTLNHNVMYWYQQKSSQAPKLLFHYYDKDFNNEADTPDNFQSRRPNTSFCFLDIRSPGLGDTAMYLCATSRDLRGINEKLFFGSGTQLSVL.